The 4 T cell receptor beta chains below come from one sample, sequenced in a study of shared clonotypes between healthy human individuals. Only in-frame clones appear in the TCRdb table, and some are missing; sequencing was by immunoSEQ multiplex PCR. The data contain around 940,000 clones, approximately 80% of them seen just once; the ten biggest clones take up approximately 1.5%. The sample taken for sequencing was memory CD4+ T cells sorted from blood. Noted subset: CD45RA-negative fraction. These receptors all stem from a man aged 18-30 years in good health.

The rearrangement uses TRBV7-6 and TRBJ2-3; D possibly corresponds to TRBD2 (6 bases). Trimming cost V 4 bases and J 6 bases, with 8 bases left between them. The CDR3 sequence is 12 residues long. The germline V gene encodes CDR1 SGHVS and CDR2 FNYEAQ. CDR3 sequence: CASSSTSDTQYF. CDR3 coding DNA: TGTGCCAGCAGCTCGACTAGTGATACGCAGTATTTT.

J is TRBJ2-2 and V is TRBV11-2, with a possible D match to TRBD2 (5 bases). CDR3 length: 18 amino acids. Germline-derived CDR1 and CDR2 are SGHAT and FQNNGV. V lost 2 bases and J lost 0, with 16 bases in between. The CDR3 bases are TGTGCCAGCAGCTTACACCTACGGACTGCGGCGAACACCGGGGAGCTGTTTTTT. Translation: CASSLHLRTAANTGELFF.

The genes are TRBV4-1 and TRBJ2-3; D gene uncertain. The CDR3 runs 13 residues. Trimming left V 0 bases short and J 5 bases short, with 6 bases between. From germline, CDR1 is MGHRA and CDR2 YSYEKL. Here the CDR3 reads CASSQDPRDTQYF. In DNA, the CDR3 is TGCGCCAGCAGCCAAGACCCTAGAGATACGCAGTATTTT.

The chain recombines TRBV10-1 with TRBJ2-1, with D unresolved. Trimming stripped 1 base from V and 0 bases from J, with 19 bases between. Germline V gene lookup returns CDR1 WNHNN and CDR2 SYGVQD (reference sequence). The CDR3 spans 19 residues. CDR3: CASSEFLRLDRNSYNEQFF. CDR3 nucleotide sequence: TGCGCCAGCAGTGAGTTCCTTAGGCTAGATCGAAACTCCTACAATGAGCAGTTCTTC.